This T cell receptor beta chain is drawn from a study of blood T cell repertoires in COVID-19. Study-level background: The United States, Italy and Spain were the sources of the acute and convalescent COVID-19 samples. Sources were T cells, B-cell-depleted T cells, or PBMCs; the material itself was cDNA or gDNA.

Per the authors' pipeline: Counts of nucleated cells, estimated from reference gene primer amplification, were obtained. Profiling relied on immunoSEQ multiplex PCR, and the TCRdb table lists in-frame clones only, not all of them. That table furnishes V, J and clone size, whereas the DNA furnished D and trimming. The data hold 400,000 or so clones, with 85% to 90% observed a single time. CDR1 is SNHLY, CDR2 FYNNEI, per germline. The V end was cut by 1 base, the J end by 1 base, with 13 bases between. CDR3 length equals 17 residues. Patients at the Seattle site were enrolled during active infection and followed longitudinally.

V and J are TRBV2 and TRBJ2-2, with D perhaps matching TRBD2 (6 bases). The TCR originated in a man in his late teens or twenties with COVID-19, enrolled during active disease. What was sequenced was peripheral blood. CDR3 in amino acids: CASSEVGDSLNTGELFF. CDR3 nucleotides: TGTGCCAGCAGTGAAGTGGGGGACTCCTTGAACACCGGGGAGCTGTTTTTT.